The 20 T cell receptor beta chains below all came from one sample that was sequenced in a study of cytomegalovirus exposure and HLA in healthy donors. The PCR contained 60 Vbeta and 13 Jbeta primers. TCRdb's copy holds only in-frame clones and misses some; the assay was immunoSEQ multiplex PCR. Of over 200,000 clones in the sample, approximately 80% are singletons; the top ten hold approximately 3.8%. Sequencing was done on a sample of PBMCs. These receptors originate from a male donor in good health and CMV-seronegative.

The chain joins TRBV28 to TRBJ2-1; TRBD2 aligns across 14 bases. Germline assignment: CDR1 MDHEN and CDR2 SYDVKM. The V gene end was trimmed by 5 bases and the J gene end by 10 bases; junction bases not matched to a gene: 10. This CDR3 comprises 16 residues. CDR3 DNA sequence: TGTGCCAGCAGTCGCCCCGGGACTAGCGGGAGCGGGGAGCAGTTCTTC. It yields the protein CASSRPGTSGSGEQFF. The full variable domain, rest sourced from reference TRBV28 and TRBJ2-1, is DVKVTQSSRYLVKRTGEKVFLECVQDMDHENMFWYRQDPGLGLRLIYFSYDVKMKEKGDIPEGYSVSREKKERFSLILESASTNQTSMYLCASSRPGTSGSGEQFFGPGTRLTVL.

The V gene is TRBV28, the J gene TRBJ2-7; 9 nucleotides line up with TRBD1. There are 15 residues in the CDR3. V shed 8 bases and J 2 bases; nucleotides not matched to a gene: 10. Germline V gene lookup returns CDR1 MDHEN and CDR2 SYDVKM. The chain's CDR3 is CASHLGQGRPYEQYF. Here the CDR3 DNA reads TGTGCCAGCCATCTCGGACAGGGGCGACCCTACGAGCAGTACTTC. The variable domain in full, completed from reference TRBV28 and TRBJ2-7, reads DVKVTQSSRYLVKRTGEKVFLECVQDMDHENMFWYRQDPGLGLRLIYFSYDVKMKEKGDIPEGYSVSREKKERFSLILESASTNQTSMYLCASHLGQGRPYEQYFGPGTRLTVT.

The chain carries TRBV18 and TRBJ2-7; 13 nucleotides match TRBD2. V lost 3 bases, J lost 2 bases, and 7 bases stayed unmatched. The germline gives CDR1 KGHSH, CDR2 LQKENI. The CDR3 has 17 residues. The CDR3 protein is CASSPLTTSGRAYEQYF. The CDR3 DNA follows: TGTGCCAGCTCACCCCTAACAACTAGCGGGAGGGCCTACGAGCAGTACTTC.

J is TRBJ2-2 and V is TRBV2, with D tentatively TRBD1 (6 bases). Germline values: CDR1 SNHLY, CDR2 FYNNEI. The V gene lost 6 bases and the J gene lost 5 bases, with 10 bases spanning the gap. The CDR3 contains 13 residues. CDR3 in DNA: TGTGCCAGCAGCGGTAGGGGGACCGGGGAGCTGTTTTTT. Residues: CASSGRGTGELFF.

J is TRBJ1-3 and V is TRBV10-3, with unresolved D. Trimming pared 10 bases from V and 0 bases from J, leaving 7 bases between. This CDR3 contains 12 residues. Germline V gene data show CDR1 as ENHRY and CDR2 as SYGVKD. The DNA for the CDR3 is TGTGCCACTGGAGTCTCTGGAAACACCATATATTTT. Its translation: CATGVSGNTIYF.

The chain uses TRBV19 and TRBJ2-3, with D perhaps TRBD1 (6 bases). This CDR3 comprises 15 residues. Germline V gene lookup returns CDR1 LNHDA and CDR2 SQIVND (reference sequence). The V and J ends lost 3 bases and 3 bases respectively, with 13 bases between them. The CDR3 DNA reads as TGTGCCAGTAGTATTTTGGGGGCAGGTACAGATACGCAGTATTTT. Protein: CASSILGAGTDTQYF.

This chain uses TRBV28 with TRBJ2-5; D unclear. Trimming took off 1 base at V and 5 bases at J, with 14 bases between the two ends. The CDR3 is 15 residues long. The germline V gene has CDR1 MDHEN and CDR2 SYDVKM. The CDR3: CASSLLESAAETQYF. CDR3 nucleotide sequence: TGTGCCAGCAGTTTATTAGAGTCCGCCGCGGAGACCCAGTACTTC.

Only one count was recorded for this clone. The chain recombines TRBV5-1 with TRBJ2-1, with D perhaps TRBD2 (6 bases). The germline V gene has CDR1 SGHRS and CDR2 YFSETQ. The CDR3 contains 20 residues. V was shortened by 2 bases and J by 3 bases, with 27 bases between the two germline ends. As DNA, the CDR3 is TGCGCCAGCAGCTTTGGAGGGGCTAGCGCTCGACATGGGTTCTACAATGAGCAGTTCTTC. It is translated as CASSFGGASARHGFYNEQFF.

This sequence joins TRBV5-1 and TRBJ2-1, with TRBD2 matching over 10 bases. J was trimmed by 5 bases and V by 2 bases; bases with no gene match: 10. The CDR3 consists of 17 residues. Germline V CDR1 and CDR2: SGHRS, YFSETQ. CDR3 residues: CASSFYPLAGKDNEQFF. DNA for the CDR3: TGCGCCAGCAGCTTCTACCCACTAGCGGGAAAAGACAATGAGCAGTTCTTC. The variable domain in full, with the rest retrieved from reference TRBV5-1 and TRBJ2-1, is KAGVTQTPRYLIKTRGQQVTLSCSPISGHRSVSWYQQTPGQGLQFLFEYFSETQRNKGNFPGRFSGRQFSNSRSEMNVSTLELGDSALYLCASSFYPLAGKDNEQFFGPGTRLTVL.

This clone showed up just once. The CDR3 protein is CASSQGDSGRASKTQYF. In DNA, the CDR3 is TGCGCCAGCAGCCAAGGAGATAGCGGGAGGGCCTCCAAGACCCAGTACTTC. The chain couples TRBV4-1 to TRBJ2-5; 11 bases line up with TRBD2. This CDR3 has 17 amino acids. Germline V gives CDR1 MGHRA, CDR2 YSYEKL. Trimming at V came to 1 base and at J to 6 bases, leaving 10 bases not matched to a gene.

The chain couples TRBV28 to TRBJ2-5; 7 bases map to TRBD2. The CDR3 contains 16 residues. Germline CDR1 is MDHEN and CDR2 is SYDVKM. Unmatched junction bases numbered 10, after V lost 5 bases and J lost 1 base. The CDR3 DNA is TGTGCCAGCAGTGGTACTAGCGTGGGCCCCCAAGAGACCCAGTACTTC. It translates to CASSGTSVGPQETQYF.

About this clone: Other DNA sequences of this sample code for an identical CDR3. The chain combines TRBV2 with TRBJ2-5; no definite D call. The germline V and J ends were trimmed by 1 base and 1 base, with 7 bases remaining between them. CDR3 size: 14 residues. Germline CDR1 SNHLY, CDR2 FYNNEI. The CDR3 DNA sequence: TGTGCCAGCAGTGAAGGGCAGATCCAAGAGACCCAGTACTTC. Translated, it gives CASSEGQIQETQYF.

This clone was observed a few times. One junction end does not reproduce the germline sequence, and a read error may be involved. V is TRBV6-5 and J is TRBJ2-3, with 9 positions matching TRBD1. CDR1 is MNHEY, CDR2 SVGAGI, per germline. This CDR3 has 15 residues. The CDR3 region is CASSDSQGATDTQYF. The CDR3 DNA is TGTGCCAGCAGTGACTCACAGGGGGCGACGGATACGCAGTATTTT.

The rearrangement uses TRBV14 and TRBJ2-1, with TRBD2 identical over 7 bases. The V and J ends lost 5 bases and 6 bases, in that order; junction bases with no gene match: 10. Germline V lookup: CDR1 SGHDN, CDR2 FVKESK. The CDR3 consists of 15 residues. The CDR3 sequence: CASSIIAGPLNEQFF. CDR3 DNA sequence: TGTGCCAGCAGCATAATAGCGGGCCCCCTCAATGAGCAGTTCTTC.

The chain joins TRBV7-9 to TRBJ2-3, with D unresolved. Looked up from germline, CDR1 is SEHNR and CDR2 is FQNEAQ (reference sequence). V was pared by 5 bases and J by 3 bases, with 15 bases between. The CDR3 sequence is 15 residues long. In DNA, the CDR3 is TGTGCCAGCAGCCTATATACTACTTGGACAGATACGCAGTATTTT. Translation: CASSLYTTWTDTQYF.

J is TRBJ2-1 and V is TRBV29-1; TRBD2 matches at 9 bases. This CDR3 has 16 amino acids. J was trimmed by 2 bases and V by 1 base; bases with no gene match: 6. CDR1 and CDR2 (germline): SQVTM, ANQGSEA. This chain's CDR3 is CSVEGTSDDPYNEQFF. The CDR3, as DNA: TGCAGCGTTGAAGGGACTAGCGACGATCCCTACAATGAGCAGTTCTTC.

Points on this clone: The junction shows a germline mismatch at one end, possibly a read error. The chain carries TRBV7-9 and TRBJ2-2, with TRBD1 matching over 8 bases. Germline CDR1 SEHNR, CDR2 FQNEAQ (reference sequence). The CDR3 spans 16 residues. CDR3 sequence reads: CSSSLRGTGNFGELFF. The CDR3 nucleotides read TGTTCCAGCAGCTTGAGGGGGACAGGCAATTTTGGGGAGCTGTTTTTT.

V gene TRBV29-1 combines with J gene TRBJ2-2; D perhaps matches TRBD2 (5 bases). The CDR3 runs 13 residues. V dropped 0 bases and J dropped 6 bases, with 8 bases sitting between them. CDR1 and CDR2 from the germline V gene are SQVTM and ANQGSEA. CDR3 nucleotide sequence: TGCAGCGTTGAAGATGTGAGGGCCGGGGAGCTGTTTTTT. Translated: CSVEDVRAGELFF.

This sequence joins TRBV11-2 and TRBJ2-5; 10 nucleotides agree with TRBD1. This CDR3 has 18 amino acids. Germline trimming cut 6 bases from V and 4 bases from J; bases unmatched to any gene: 17. Per germline, CDR1 SGHAT and CDR2 FQNNGV. The CDR3 sequence: CASRKPGRDRGLGETQYF. The CDR3 coding sequence is TGTGCCAGCAGGAAACCTGGTCGGGACAGGGGACTGGGAGAGACCCAGTACTTC.

The chain employs TRBV6-1 and TRBJ2-7; TRBD1 matches 7 bases. In germline, CDR1 is MNHNS, CDR2 SASEGT. The CDR3 covers 14 residues. V was clipped by 6 bases and J by 12 bases; unmatched bases: 17. CDR3 amino acids: CASSPSGQLRLSYF. CDR3 DNA: TGTGCCAGCAGCCCATCGGGACAGTTACGTCTGTCGTACTTC.